The text below deals with one TCR beta chain. Antigen unknown. The source of the sample is a study of shared clonotypes between healthy human individuals. The study's findings and limits: Relative to their counterparts shared across all four donors, non-shared clonotypes exhibited diminished generation probabilities. A small donor pool kept down the genetic and exposure-history diversity that was represented. Rarefaction analysis demonstrated incomplete sorted-subset sequencing notwithstanding large depth. Naive CD4 clonotypes overlapped across several donors at approximately 4.5%.

Produced via immunoSEQ multiplex PCR; TCRdb's table is partial and in-frame only. The sample includes about 2.4 million clones, 90% to 95% of them seen just once. V was clipped by 7 bases and J by 1 base, with 7 bases between them. CDR1 is MNHNS, CDR2 SASEGT, per germline. The CDR3 is 12 amino acids. The genes are TRBV6-1 and TRBJ1-1; no clear D. The sequencing sample was made of naive CD4+ T cells from PBMCs. Subset denoted: CD45RA+ positively selected. This clonotype was obtained from a man aged 18 to 29 in good health. Some clones in this sample may be carry-over from other donors' samples. The CDR3 region has the DNA TGTGCCAGCAAGTGGACGAACACTGAAGCTTTCTTT. It is translated as CASKWTNTEAFF.